This T cell receptor (beta chain) comes out of a study of brain T cells in children with intractable seizures. Findings of the study overall: HCMV serostatus was not known, and viral specificity came from CDR3 similarity only.

Sequencing was limited to surgery cases with top T cell transcript signatures in brain tissue. CDR3 length equals 14 residues. V lost 1 base and J lost 7; bases outside the gene matches: 5. The germline CDR1 and CDR2 sequences are SGHTA and FQGNSA. For this clone: Its antigen is currently unknown.

Produced via immunoSEQ multiplex PCR; TCRdb's table is partial and in-frame only. The sample gives approximately 23,000 clones, 94% of which show up once; about 6% is in the top ten. The chain employs TRBV7-2 and TRBJ2-3; 7 bases align to TRBD2. This receptor was identified in a boy under 18 with focal cortical dysplasia and intractable seizures. The material was peripheral blood, obtained at surgery. CDR3 in DNA: TGTGCCAGCAGCTTAGGGGGGACTACGTATACGCAGTATTTT. Its protein product is CASSLGGTTYTQYF.